These 10 T cell receptor beta chains originate from one sample sequenced in a study of response to subunit inactivated influenza vaccine. One entry per CDR3 protein, called by TCRdb with MiXCR from the RT-PCR reads. The sample includes almost 600,000 distinct CDR3 sequences, less than 15% of them seen just once. This specimen consisted of PBMCs from blood, obtained roughly 12 days after vaccination. These receptor sequences come from a man over 45 who received an inactivated influenza vaccine.

This clonotype turned up a few times. The V call is TRBV7-9, the J call TRBJ2-4; 14 nucleotides line up with TRBD2. After removal of 5 bases from V and 3 bases from J, the junction contained 6 bases not matched to a gene. Germline V gene lookup returns CDR1 SEHNR and CDR2 FQNEAQ (reference sequence). The CDR3 sequence is 17 residues long. The CDR3 coding sequence is TGTGCCAGCAGCCAAAGACTAGCGGGAGGGGGCAAAAACATTCAGTACTTC. This gives the protein CASSQRLAGGGKNIQYF.

CDR3 loop: CSAYERLARTYEQYF. The CDR3 DNA reads TGCAGTGCTTACGAACGACTAGCGAGAACCTACGAGCAGTACTTC. This chain joins TRBV20-1 and TRBJ2-7; TRBD2 agrees at 8 bases. The ends lost 5 bases at V and 2 bases at J; junction bases unmatched: 11. The CDR3 contains 15 residues. Germline V gives CDR1 DFQATT, CDR2 SNEGSKA (reference sequence).

This clonotype was seen ten or more times. The V gene is TRBV15, the J gene TRBJ1-1, with D possibly matching TRBD1 (6 bases). Germline assignment: CDR1 LNHNV and CDR2 YYDKDF (reference sequence). V lost 2 bases, J lost 1 base, and 14 bases lay in between. The CDR3 is 16 amino acids. CDR3 protein: CATSRRGTEGNTEAFF. CDR3 DNA sequence: TGTGCCACCAGCAGAAGGGGGACGGAAGGGAACACTGAAGCTTTCTTT.

There are a few counts of this clonotype. The J gene is TRBJ2-5, the V gene TRBV20-1, with D possibly matching TRBD1 (6 bases). The CDR3 has 14 amino acids. V lost 0 bases, J lost 4 bases, and 12 bases lay in between. CDR1 DFQATT and CDR2 SNEGSKA come from the germline V gene (reference sequence). This chain's CDR3 is CSARDISGVETQYF. The CDR3 DNA reads TGCAGTGCTAGAGATATTTCAGGGGTAGAGACCCAGTACTTC.

The J gene is TRBJ1-6, the V gene TRBV10-3, with D uncertain. The CDR3 covers 15 residues. V was clipped by 2 bases and J by 6 bases, with 11 bases between them. Germline values: CDR1 ENHRY, CDR2 SYGVKD. CDR3 sequence reads: CAISEENRTNSPLHF. CDR3 nucleotide sequence: TGTGCCATCAGTGAGGAAAACAGAACTAATTCACCCCTCCACTTT.

A few counts support this clonotype. The rearrangement uses TRBV5-1 and TRBJ2-7; D is undetermined. CDR3 length: 11 amino acids. V shed 5 bases and J shed 6 bases, with 9 bases lying between them. Germline values: CDR1 SGHRS, CDR2 YFSETQ. The CDR3 nucleotides read TGCGCCAGCAGTTGGCGAAGCGAGCAGTACTTC. This translates into CASSWRSEQYF.

This clonotype was observed a handful of times. The rearrangement uses TRBV6-5 and TRBJ2-1; 9 nucleotides align to TRBD2. The CDR3 sequence is 17 residues long. V lost 2 bases to trimming and J lost 6 bases; unmatched junction nucleotides: 11. Germline V CDR1 and CDR2: MNHEY, SVGAGI. The CDR3 DNA is TGTGCCAGCAGTTACGAGCGGGGGGACCGACAGCCCAATGAGCAGTTCTTC. Translating it yields CASSYERGDRQPNEQFF.

The J gene is TRBJ2-3, the V gene TRBV7-9, with D perhaps TRBD2 (6 bases). Per germline, CDR1 SEHNR and CDR2 FQNEAQ (reference sequence). This CDR3 has 17 amino acids. Trimming took off 5 bases at V and 2 bases at J, with 20 bases between the two ends. This chain's CDR3 is CASSPRAGSGPTDTQYF. As DNA, the CDR3 is TGTGCCAGCAGCCCCCGAGCTGGGAGCGGGCCCACAGATACGCAGTATTTT.

This clonotype showed up many times. The CDR3 nucleotides read TGTGCCATCAGTGGGGGGACTAGCGAAATCAATGAGCAGTTCTTC. Translation: CAISGGTSEINEQFF. V usage is TRBV10-3 and J usage is TRBJ2-1; 10 nucleotides agree with TRBD2. CDR1 and CDR2 (germline): ENHRY, SYGVKD. V lost 4 bases, J lost 6 bases, and 6 bases stayed unmatched. The CDR3 loop spans 15 amino acids.

The chain is built from TRBV27 and TRBJ1-5; D possibly corresponds to TRBD1 (6 bases). Trimming stripped 5 bases from V and 5 bases from J, with 19 bases between. This CDR3 spans 16 amino acids. The germline CDR1 and CDR2 sequences are MNHEY and SMNVEV (reference sequence). CDR3 nucleotides: TGTGCCAGCAGTCCTCTGGGGACATGGGTCGATCAGCCCCAGCATTTT. Protein product: CASSPLGTWVDQPQHF.